Described below is a single T cell receptor (beta chain) sequence and its context. Antigen specificity is unknown. This sample was taken from a study of shared clonotypes between healthy human individuals. Profiled with immunoSEQ multiplex PCR; TCRdb holds only in-frame clones, not every one. The table includes fewer than 550,000 clones, approximately 79% detected once. CDR3 size: 16 residues. V was pared by 6 bases and J by 0 bases, with 15 bases between. Germline CDR1 and CDR2: SGHAT and FQDESV (reference sequence). Study observations and caveats: Donor scarcity curtailed the genetic and exposure-history diversity represented herein.

This sequence was found in a woman aged 40 to 50 in good health. Some clones in this sample may be carry-over from other donors' samples. The chain carries TRBV11-1 and TRBJ2-1; the D gene is possibly TRBD2 (7 bases). Input material: PBMCs. CDR3 sequence (DNA): TGTGCCAGCAGGTTCAGGGGCGGGAGCTCCTACAATGAGCAGTTCTTC. Encoded protein: CASRFRGGSSYNEQFF.